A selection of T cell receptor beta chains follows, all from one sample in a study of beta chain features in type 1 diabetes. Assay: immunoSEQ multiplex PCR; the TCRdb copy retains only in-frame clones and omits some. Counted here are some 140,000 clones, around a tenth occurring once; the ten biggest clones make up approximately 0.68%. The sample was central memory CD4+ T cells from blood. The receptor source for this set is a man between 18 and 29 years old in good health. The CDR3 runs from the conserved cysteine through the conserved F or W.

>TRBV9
CASSVEGQYNSPLHF
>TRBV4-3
CASSQGWGFGSSYNSPLHF
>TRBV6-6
CASSWDRIDEQYF
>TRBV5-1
CASSFGQGAYGYTF
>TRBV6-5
CASSYSLLANGYTF
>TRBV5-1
CASSVKTGVIGDTQYF
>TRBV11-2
CASSFSRENSPLHF
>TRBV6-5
CASSSGQLGGADTQYF
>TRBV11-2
CASSLASFPGQGSDTQYF
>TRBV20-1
CSALDVREQYF
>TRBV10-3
CAISDSGGALNEQFF
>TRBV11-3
CASSLTGDSPLHF
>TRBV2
CASSVQRGGKSYEQYF
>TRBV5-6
CASSLEREAFF
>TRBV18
CASSMGTNNEQFF
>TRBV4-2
CASSRGGRRGTGELFF